This TCR beta chain was sequenced during a study of OX40 agonist ivuxolimab in advanced cancers. TCRdb keeps only in-frame clones here, not all; method: immunoSEQ multiplex PCR. The table has roughly 79,000 clones, roughly nine tenths seen once. Germline V lookup: CDR1 LNHNV, CDR2 YYDKDF (reference sequence). V was trimmed by 0 bases and J by 0 bases, leaving 3 bases between them. This CDR3 contains 13 residues. It was autoimmune disease history or systemic immunosuppression that excluded patients. V is TRBV15 and J is TRBJ2-7; D gene unclear. Source: CD4+ or CD8+ T cells sorted from blood, taken in a trial of the OX40 agonist ivuxolimab. The clonotype was recovered from an adult with an advanced solid tumor such as melanoma, head and neck, liver or kidney cancer. The CDR3 spells CATSRDNSYEQYF. The CDR3 coding sequence is TGTGCCACCAGCAGAGACAACTCCTACGAGCAGTACTTC.